The 15 T cell receptor beta chains in this list originate from one sample, sequenced in a study of T cells and Merkel cell carcinoma outcomes. Here immunoSEQ multiplex PCR was the method, and the copy in TCRdb shows in-frame clones only, minus some. The sample shows about 10,000 clones, around four fifths of them seen only once. The sample was tumor tissue from Merkel cell carcinoma. All receptors come from a human donor with Merkel cell carcinoma.

The table lists this clone with a count of one. This chain connects TRBV6-5 to TRBJ2-7, with D perhaps given as TRBD1 or TRBD2 (5 bases each). Trimming removed 0 bases from V and 4 bases from J, with 10 bases in between. This CDR3 has 14 amino acids. CDR1 and CDR2 (germline): MNHEY, SVGAGI. CDR3 residues: CASSYSGTLYEQYF. In DNA, the CDR3 is TGTGCCAGCAGTTACTCCGGGACCTTATACGAGCAGTACTTC.

This rearrangement joins TRBV20-1 to TRBJ2-3, with D unresolved. Between the trimmed V and J ends, which lost 3 bases and 11 bases, there was a span of 6 bases. The CDR3 has 9 residues. Per the germline V gene, CDR1 is DFQATT and CDR2 is SNEGSKA (reference sequence). The CDR3 nucleotides read TGCAGTGCTAGTTGGTTGCAGTATTTT. Its translation: CSASWLQYF.

The V and J genes are TRBV4-2 and TRBJ1-2, with 8 bases fitting TRBD1. Germline V gene lookup returns CDR1 LGHNA and CDR2 YNFKEQ. The CDR3 loop spans 16 amino acids. Losses at the gene ends were 2 bases for V and 6 bases for J; bases not matched to a gene: 11. The CDR3 region is CASSQYTGQGGDGYTF. CDR3 coding DNA: TGTGCCAGCAGCCAATATACTGGACAGGGAGGTGATGGCTACACCTTC.

This chain connects TRBV11-3 to TRBJ1-6; D call uncertain. Germline V lookup: CDR1 SGHNT, CDR2 YENEEA. The V gene lost 0 bases and the J gene lost 10 bases, with 7 bases spanning the gap. CDR3 size: 13 residues. For the CDR3, the DNA is TGTGCCAGCAGCTTAGACATTTCCTCACCCCTCCACTTT. This sequence encodes CASSLDISSPLHF.

The chain carries TRBV7-8 and TRBJ2-7; the D gene is possibly TRBD1 (6 bases). Germline-derived CDR1 and CDR2 are SGHVS and FQNEAQ. Trimming pared 1 base from V and 3 bases from J, leaving 22 bases between. This CDR3 contains 18 residues. DNA for the CDR3: TGTGCCAGCAGCTTAGTAAAGCGACAGGAGAAGCCGAACTACGAGCAGTACTTC. Its protein product is CASSLVKRQEKPNYEQYF.

J is TRBJ1-2 and V is TRBV4-2; D gene ambiguous. V lost 0 bases and J lost 3, with 5 bases in between. The germline V gene encodes CDR1 LGHNA and CDR2 YNFKEQ. The CDR3 covers 13 residues. CDR3 nucleotides: TGTGCCAGCAGCCAAGAACGAGACTATGGCTACACCTTC. Its protein product is CASSQERDYGYTF.

The chain recombines TRBV28 with TRBJ1-6; TRBD1 is a possible D gene (6 bases). V was clipped by 10 bases and J by 7 bases, with 17 bases between them. This CDR3 region has 14 residues. Germline CDR1 is MDHEN and CDR2 is SYDVKM. CDR3 amino acids: CATRGGLRNSPLHF. In nucleotides, the CDR3 is TGTGCCACCCGAGGGGGGCTTCGGAATTCACCCCTCCACTTT.

This chain links TRBV7-9 with TRBJ2-1, with TRBD2 as a possible D gene (6 bases). Germline V gene lookup returns CDR1 SEHNR and CDR2 FQNEAQ (reference sequence). This CDR3 spans 12 amino acids. V was clipped by 11 bases and J by 8 bases, with 16 bases between them. The CDR3 protein is CACGNSWYEQFF. The CDR3 DNA is TGTGCCTGCGGGAACTCTTGGTATGAGCAGTTCTTC. Combining the CDR3 with reference TRBV7-9 and TRBJ2-1 gives the whole variable domain DTGVSQNPRHKITKRGQNVTFRCDPISEHNRLYWYRQTLGQGPEFLTYFQNEAQLEKSRLLSDRFSAERPKGSFSTLEIQRTEQGDSAMYLCACGNSWYEQFFGPGTRLTVL.

The chain employs TRBV7-9 and TRBJ2-4; no firm D call. This CDR3 region has 14 residues. Germline CDR1 SEHNR, CDR2 FQNEAQ (reference sequence). Between the trimmed V and J ends, which lost 4 bases and 2 bases, there was a span of 9 bases. The CDR3 DNA follows: TGTGCCAGCAGCTCTCCTTTCTCCAAAAACATTCAGTACTTC. Its translation is CASSSPFSKNIQYF.

This chain connects TRBV28 to TRBJ2-7; D is unresolved. Germline V CDR1 and CDR2: MDHEN, SYDVKM. The CDR3 length is 13 residues. Between the trimmed V and J ends, which lost 4 bases and 2 bases, there was a span of 9 bases. The CDR3 bases are TGTGCCAGCAGTTCCCTCTCCGCCTACGAGCAGTACTTC. This sequence encodes CASSSLSAYEQYF.

V is TRBV7-8 and J is TRBJ2-3; no clear D. V was trimmed by 1 base and J by 1 base, leaving 9 bases between them. Germline V gives CDR1 SGHVS, CDR2 FQNEAQ. The length of the CDR3 is 15 residues. Here the CDR3 DNA reads TGTGCCAGCAGCTTAGATGCCCGAGGCACAGATACGCAGTATTTT. Protein product: CASSLDARGTDTQYF. Supplemented by reference TRBV7-8 and TRBJ2-3, the full variable domain reads GAGVSQSPRYKVAKRGQDVALRCDPISGHVSLFWYQQALGQGPEFLTYFQNEAQLDKSGLPSDRFFAERPEGSVSTLKIQRTQQEDSAVYLCASSLDARGTDTQYFGPGTRLTVL.

V usage is TRBV5-1 and J usage is TRBJ1-2; no definite D call. CDR3 length equals 14 residues. V was pared by 1 base and J by 2 bases, with 9 bases between. CDR1 is SGHRS, CDR2 YFSETQ, per germline. CDR3 in amino acids: CASSLSPGNYGYTF. The DNA of the CDR3 is TGCGCCAGCAGCTTGTCCCCGGGGAACTATGGCTACACCTTC. Supplemented by reference TRBV5-1 and TRBJ1-2, the full variable domain reads KAGVTQTPRYLIKTRGQQVTLSCSPISGHRSVSWYQQTPGQGLQFLFEYFSETQRNKGNFPGRFSGRQFSNSRSEMNVSTLELGDSALYLCASSLSPGNYGYTFGSGTRLTVV.

The chain couples TRBV7-9 to TRBJ1-6; TRBD1 is a possible D gene (5 bases). This CDR3 contains 13 residues. Germline lookup yields CDR1 SEHNR and CDR2 FQNEAQ (reference sequence). The ends were cut back, 7 bases at V and 10 bases at J, with 14 bases in the middle. The chain's CDR3 is CASNRDGLSPLHF. The CDR3 coding sequence is TGTGCCAGCAACCGGGACGGCTTATCACCCCTCCACTTT.

V usage is TRBV15 and J usage is TRBJ2-6; D remains ambiguous. Germline V lookup: CDR1 LNHNV, CDR2 YYDKDF (reference sequence). V shed 1 base and J shed 9 bases, with 16 bases lying between them. The CDR3 consists of 16 residues. CDR3 DNA: TGTGCCACCAGCAGAGCCGAAGGGTCGTGGGTCAACGTCCTGACTTTC. It is translated as CATSRAEGSWVNVLTF.

The V call is TRBV18, the J call TRBJ1-5; D unresolved. The CDR3 runs 13 residues. V lost 1 base, J lost 5 bases, and 6 bases lay in between. Germline V lookup: CDR1 KGHSH, CDR2 LQKENI. CDR3 sequence (DNA): TGTGCCAGCTCACCACGTCAGGATCAGCCCCAGCATTTT. Translated: CASSPRQDQPQHF.